The entry below gives a single T cell receptor (beta chain) sequence along with its context. Its cognate antigen is unknown. Germline V gene sequence: CDR1 SEHNR, CDR2 FQNEAQ (reference sequence). The trim removed 4 bases at V and 0 bases at J, leaving 9 bases unmatched. The CDR3 length is 17 residues. The data were obtained in a study of shared clonotypes between healthy human individuals. Background on the study: In total, the donors were two women and a few men aged 18 to 49. Overall study results and limits: Clonotype sharing among donors was expected to depend on sequencing depth.

Produced via immunoSEQ multiplex PCR; TCRdb's table is partial and in-frame only. The sample lists roughly 1,800,000 clones, approximately 94% seen once, with roughly 1.2% in the top ten. CD45RO negativity and positive selection for CCR7 defined naive CD8 cells, a population that excluded terminally differentiated effector memory CD45RA+ cells. This sequence originates from a man between 18 and 35 years old in good health. The chain combines TRBV7-9 with TRBJ1-3, with TRBD1 identical over 7 bases. The sequencing sample was made of naive CD8+ T cells sorted from blood. As DNA, the CDR3 is TGTGCCAGCAGCTCCTCAGGGACAGATAGCTCTGGAAACACCATATATTTT. This codes for CASSSSGTDSSGNTIYF.